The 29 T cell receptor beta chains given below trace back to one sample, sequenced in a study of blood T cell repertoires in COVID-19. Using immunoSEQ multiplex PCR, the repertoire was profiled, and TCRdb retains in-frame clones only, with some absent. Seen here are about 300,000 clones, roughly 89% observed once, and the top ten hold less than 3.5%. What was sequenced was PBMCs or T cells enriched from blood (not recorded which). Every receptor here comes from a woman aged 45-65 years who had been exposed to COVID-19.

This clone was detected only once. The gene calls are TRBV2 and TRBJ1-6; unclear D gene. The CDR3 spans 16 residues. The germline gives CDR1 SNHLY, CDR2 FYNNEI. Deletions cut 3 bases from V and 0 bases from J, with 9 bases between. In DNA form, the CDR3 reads TGTGCCAGCAGTGATAGGGAGAGCTCCTATAATTCACCCCTCCACTTT. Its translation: CASSDRESSYNSPLHF.

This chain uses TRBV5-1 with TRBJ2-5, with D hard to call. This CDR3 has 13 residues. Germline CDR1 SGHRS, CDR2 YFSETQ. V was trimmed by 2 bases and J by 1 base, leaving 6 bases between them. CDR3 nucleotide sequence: TGCGCCAGCAGCTTCCAAATCCAAGAGACCCAGTACTTC. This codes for CASSFQIQETQYF.

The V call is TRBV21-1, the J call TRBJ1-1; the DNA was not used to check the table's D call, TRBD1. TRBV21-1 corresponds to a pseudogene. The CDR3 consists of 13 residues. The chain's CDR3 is CASNQGQNTEAFF. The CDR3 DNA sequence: TGTGCCAGCAATCAAGGACAGAACACTGAAGCTTTCTTT.

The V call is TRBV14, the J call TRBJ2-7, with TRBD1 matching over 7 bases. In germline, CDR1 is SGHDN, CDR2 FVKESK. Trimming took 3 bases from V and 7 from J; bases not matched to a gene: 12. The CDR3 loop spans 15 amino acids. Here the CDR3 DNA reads TGTGCCAGCAGCCATTACGTGACAGGGAGTTGGGAGCAGTACTTC. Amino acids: CASSHYVTGSWEQYF. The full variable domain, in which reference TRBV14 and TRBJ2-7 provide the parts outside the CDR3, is EAGVTQFPSHSVIEKGQTVTLRCDPISGHDNLYWYRRVMGKEIKFLLHFVKESKQDESGMPNNRFLAERTGGTYSTLKVQPAELEDSGVYFCASSHYVTGSWEQYFGPGTRLTVT.

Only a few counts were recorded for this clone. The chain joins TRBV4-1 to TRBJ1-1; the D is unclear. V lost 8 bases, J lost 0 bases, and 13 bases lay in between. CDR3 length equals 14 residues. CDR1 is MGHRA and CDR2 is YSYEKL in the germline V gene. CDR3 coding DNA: TGCGCCAGCCGGGCGACTACTTTGAACACTGAAGCTTTCTTT. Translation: CASRATTLNTEAFF.

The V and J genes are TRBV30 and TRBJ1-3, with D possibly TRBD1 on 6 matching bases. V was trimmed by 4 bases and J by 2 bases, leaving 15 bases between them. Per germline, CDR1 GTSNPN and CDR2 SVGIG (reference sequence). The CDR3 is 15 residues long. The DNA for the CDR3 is TGTGCCTGGAAAGGCGGAAACAGGGCTGGAAACACCATATATTTT. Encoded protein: CAWKGGNRAGNTIYF. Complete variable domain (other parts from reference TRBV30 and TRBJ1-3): SQTIHQWPATLVQPVGSPLSLECTVEGTSNPNLYWYRQAAGRGLQLLFYSVGIGQISSEVPQNLSASRPQDRQFILSSKKLLLSDSGFYLCAWKGGNRAGNTIYFGEGSWLTVV.

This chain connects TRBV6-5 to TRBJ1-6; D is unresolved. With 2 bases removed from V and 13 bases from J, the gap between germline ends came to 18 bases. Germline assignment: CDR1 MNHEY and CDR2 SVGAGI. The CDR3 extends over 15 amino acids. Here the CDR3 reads CASSYDSDIPGPLHF. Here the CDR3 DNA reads TGTGCCAGCAGTTACGATTCTGACATCCCGGGGCCCCTCCACTTT.

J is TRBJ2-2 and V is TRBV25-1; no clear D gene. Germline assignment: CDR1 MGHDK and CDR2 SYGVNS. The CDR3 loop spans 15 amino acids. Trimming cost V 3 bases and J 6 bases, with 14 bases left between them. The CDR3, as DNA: TGTGCCAGCAGTGATAATACTGCCTGGTCCGGGGAGCTGTTTTTT. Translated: CASSDNTAWSGELFF.

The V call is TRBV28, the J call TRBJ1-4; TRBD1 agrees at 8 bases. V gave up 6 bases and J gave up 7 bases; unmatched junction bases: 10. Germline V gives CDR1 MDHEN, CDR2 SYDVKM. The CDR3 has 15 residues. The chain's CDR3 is CASRSRGRLGEKLFF. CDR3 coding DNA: TGTGCCAGCAGGAGCAGGGGGCGATTGGGTGAAAAACTGTTTTTT.

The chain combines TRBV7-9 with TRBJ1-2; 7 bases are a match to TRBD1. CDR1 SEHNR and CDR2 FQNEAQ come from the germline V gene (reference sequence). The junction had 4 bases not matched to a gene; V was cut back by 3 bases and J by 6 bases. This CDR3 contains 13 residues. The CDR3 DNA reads TGTGCCAGCAGCTTTGACAGGGCACATGGCTACACCTTC. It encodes CASSFDRAHGYTF.

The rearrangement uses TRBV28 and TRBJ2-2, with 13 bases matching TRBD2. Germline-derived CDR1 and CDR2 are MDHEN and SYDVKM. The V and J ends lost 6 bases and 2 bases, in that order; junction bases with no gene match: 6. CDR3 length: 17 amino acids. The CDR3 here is CASRPTSGGSNTGELFF. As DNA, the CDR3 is TGTGCCAGCAGGCCGACTAGCGGGGGGTCCAACACCGGGGAGCTGTTTTTT.

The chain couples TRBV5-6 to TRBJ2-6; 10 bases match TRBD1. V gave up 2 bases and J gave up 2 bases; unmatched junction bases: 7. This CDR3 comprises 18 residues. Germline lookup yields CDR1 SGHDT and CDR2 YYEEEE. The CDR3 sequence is CASSFPTGGPPGANVLTF. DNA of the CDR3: TGTGCCAGCAGCTTCCCGACAGGGGGCCCCCCTGGGGCCAACGTCCTGACTTTC.

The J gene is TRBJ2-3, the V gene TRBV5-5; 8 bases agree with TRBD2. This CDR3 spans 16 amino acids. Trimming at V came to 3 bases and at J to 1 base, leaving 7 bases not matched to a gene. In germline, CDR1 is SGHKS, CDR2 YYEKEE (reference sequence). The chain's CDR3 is CASSWGDSGGTDTQYF. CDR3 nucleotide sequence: TGTGCCAGCAGCTGGGGGGATAGCGGGGGCACAGATACGCAGTATTTT. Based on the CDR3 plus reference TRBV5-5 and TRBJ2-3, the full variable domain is DAGVTQSPTHLIKTRGQQVTLRCSPISGHKSVSWYQQVLGQGPQFIFQYYEKEERGRGNFPDRFSARQFPNYSSELNVNALLLGDSALYLCASSWGDSGGTDTQYFGPGTRLTVL.

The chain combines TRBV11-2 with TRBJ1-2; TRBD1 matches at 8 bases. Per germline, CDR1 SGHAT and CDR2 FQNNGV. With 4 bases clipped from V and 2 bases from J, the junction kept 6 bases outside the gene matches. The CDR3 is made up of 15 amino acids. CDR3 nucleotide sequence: TGTGCCAGCAGCTCTCTCAGGGGGCGGAACTATGGCTACACCTTC. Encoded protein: CASSSLRGRNYGYTF.

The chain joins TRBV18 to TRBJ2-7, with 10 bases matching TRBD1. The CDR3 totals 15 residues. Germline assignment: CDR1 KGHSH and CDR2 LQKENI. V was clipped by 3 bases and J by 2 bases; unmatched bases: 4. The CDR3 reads CASSPVGQGTYEQYF. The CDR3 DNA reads TGTGCCAGCTCACCGGTGGGACAGGGGACCTACGAGCAGTACTTC.

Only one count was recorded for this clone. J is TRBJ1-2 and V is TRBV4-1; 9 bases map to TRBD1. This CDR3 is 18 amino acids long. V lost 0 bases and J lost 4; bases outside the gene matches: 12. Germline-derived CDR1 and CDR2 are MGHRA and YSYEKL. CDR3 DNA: TGCGCCAGCAGCCAAGACGGGGCCCGGGACAGGGCTATCTATGGCTACACCTTC. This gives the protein CASSQDGARDRAIYGYTF.

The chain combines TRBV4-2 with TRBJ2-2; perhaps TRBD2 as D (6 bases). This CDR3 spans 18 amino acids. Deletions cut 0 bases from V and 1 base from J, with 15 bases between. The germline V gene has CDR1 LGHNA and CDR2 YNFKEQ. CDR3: CASSQDLGGTLNTGELFF. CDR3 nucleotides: TGTGCCAGCAGCCAAGATCTGGGGGGAACATTGAACACCGGGGAGCTGTTTTTT.

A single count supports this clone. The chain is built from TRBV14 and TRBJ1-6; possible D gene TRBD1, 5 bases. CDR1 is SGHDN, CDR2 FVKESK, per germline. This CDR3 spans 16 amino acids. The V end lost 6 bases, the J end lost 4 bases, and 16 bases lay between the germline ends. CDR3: CASSRTPGTYNSPLHF. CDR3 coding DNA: TGTGCCAGCAGTCGGACACCCGGGACTTATAATTCACCCCTCCACTTT.

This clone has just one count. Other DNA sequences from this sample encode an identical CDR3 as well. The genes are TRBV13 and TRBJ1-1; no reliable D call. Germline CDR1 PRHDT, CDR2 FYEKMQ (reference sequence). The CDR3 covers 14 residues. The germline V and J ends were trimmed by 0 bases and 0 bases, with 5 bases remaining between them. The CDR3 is CASSLGQLNTEAFF. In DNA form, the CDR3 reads TGTGCCAGCAGCTTAGGACAATTGAACACTGAAGCTTTCTTT.

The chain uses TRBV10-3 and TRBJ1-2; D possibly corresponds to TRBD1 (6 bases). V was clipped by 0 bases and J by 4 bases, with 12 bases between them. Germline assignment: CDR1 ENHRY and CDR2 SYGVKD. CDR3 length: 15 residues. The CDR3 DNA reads TGTGCCATCAGTGAGTCCCAGGGGAGGGCCTATGGCTACACCTTC. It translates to CAISESQGRAYGYTF.

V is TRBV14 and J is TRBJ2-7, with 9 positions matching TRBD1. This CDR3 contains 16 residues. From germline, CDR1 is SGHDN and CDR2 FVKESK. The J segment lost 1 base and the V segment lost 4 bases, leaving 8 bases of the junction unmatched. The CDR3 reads CASSRLDRGFSYEQYF. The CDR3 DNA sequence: TGTGCCAGCAGCCGGTTAGACAGGGGGTTTTCCTACGAGCAGTACTTC.

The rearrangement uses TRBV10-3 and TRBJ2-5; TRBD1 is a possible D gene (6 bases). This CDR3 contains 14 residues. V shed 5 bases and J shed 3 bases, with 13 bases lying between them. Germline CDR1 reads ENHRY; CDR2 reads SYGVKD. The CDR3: CAISTRDTKETQYF. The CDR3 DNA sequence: TGTGCCATCAGTACACGGGACACAAAAGAGACCCAGTACTTC.

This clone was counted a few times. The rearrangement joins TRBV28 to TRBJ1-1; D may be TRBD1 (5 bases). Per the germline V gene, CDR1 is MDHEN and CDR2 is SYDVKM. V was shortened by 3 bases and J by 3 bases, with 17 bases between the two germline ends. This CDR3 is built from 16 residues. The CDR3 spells CASSFPLGGGHTEAFF. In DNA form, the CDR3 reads TGTGCCAGCAGTTTCCCACTGGGGGGGGGTCACACTGAAGCTTTCTTT.

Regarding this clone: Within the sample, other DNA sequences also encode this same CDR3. The CDR3 DNA reads as TGTGCCAGCAGCGGCGCGGGGAATCAGCCCCAGCATTTT. It yields the protein CASSGAGNQPQHF. The chain recombines TRBV3-1 (or the pseudogene TRBV3-2) with TRBJ1-5; no firm D call. This CDR3 is 13 amino acids long. Germline V lookup: CDR1 LGHDT, CDR2 YNNKEL (reference sequence). Trimming left V 5 bases short and J 4 bases short, with 9 bases between.

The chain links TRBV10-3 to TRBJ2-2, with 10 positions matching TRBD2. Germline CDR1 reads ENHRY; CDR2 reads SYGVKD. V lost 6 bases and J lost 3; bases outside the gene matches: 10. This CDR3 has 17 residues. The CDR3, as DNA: TGTGCCATCAGCAGCGGGGGGGCTTCCTTCCACACCGGGGAGCTGTTTTTT. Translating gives CAISSGGASFHTGELFF.

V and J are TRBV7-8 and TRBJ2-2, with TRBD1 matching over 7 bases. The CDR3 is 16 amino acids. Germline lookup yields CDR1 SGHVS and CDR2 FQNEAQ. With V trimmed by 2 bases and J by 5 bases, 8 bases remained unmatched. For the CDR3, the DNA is TGTGCCAGCAGCTTAACACAGGGGCGGGTTACCGGGGAGCTGTTTTTT. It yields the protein CASSLTQGRVTGELFF.

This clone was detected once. CDR3 DNA sequence: TGCAGCGTTGAGATTGTAGGCGGGGGAGCATCTGGAGCTTTCTTT. The encoded protein is CSVEIVGGGASGAFF. The V and J genes are TRBV29-1 and TRBJ1-1, with D possibly matching TRBD1 (5 bases). This CDR3 is 15 amino acids long. V gave up 3 bases and J gave up 10 bases, with 24 bases separating them. Germline lookup yields CDR1 SQVTM and CDR2 ANQGSEA.

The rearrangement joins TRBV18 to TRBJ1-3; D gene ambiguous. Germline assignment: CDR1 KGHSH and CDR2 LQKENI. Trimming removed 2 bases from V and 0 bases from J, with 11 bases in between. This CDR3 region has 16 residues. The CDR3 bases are TGTGCCAGCTCACCAGTTCCCAGTCCCTCTGGAAACACCATATATTTT. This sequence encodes CASSPVPSPSGNTIYF. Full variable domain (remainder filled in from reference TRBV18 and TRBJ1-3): NAGVMQNPRHLVRRRGQEARLRCSPMKGHSHVYWYRQLPEEGLKFMVYLQKENIIDESGMPKERFSAEFPKEGPSILRIQQVVRGDSAAYFCASSPVPSPSGNTIYFGEGSWLTVV.

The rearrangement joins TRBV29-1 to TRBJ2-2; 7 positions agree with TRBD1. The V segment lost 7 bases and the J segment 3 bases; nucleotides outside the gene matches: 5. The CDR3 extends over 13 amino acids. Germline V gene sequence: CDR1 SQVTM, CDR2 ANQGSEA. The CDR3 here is CSASGQYTGELFF. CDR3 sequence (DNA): TGCAGCGCCTCGGGACAGTACACCGGGGAGCTGTTTTTT.